The rows below give T cell receptor beta chains drawn from one sample of a study of cytomegalovirus exposure and HLA in healthy donors. Sequencing used immunoSEQ multiplex PCR; TCRdb keeps in-frame clones, though not all of them. The profile covers 200,000 to 250,000 clones, with around 86% appearing a single time and 1.5% to 2% taken by the ten largest. Source material: PBMCs. The receptors originated from a young woman in good health and CMV-seropositive. CDR3s include the opening cysteine and the closing phenylalanine or tryptophan.

v_gene	j_gene	CDR3aa
TRBV28	TRBJ2-6	CASRRQGAGANVLTF
TRBV7-8	TRBJ2-7	CASSLVGTVALAREQYF
TRBV1	TRBJ2-1	CTRSQRWGTGRGTIYNEQFF
TRBV25-1	TRBJ2-1	CASSGSSARYNEQFF
TRBV2	TRBJ1-4	CASSEGGATNEKLFF
TRBV14	TRBJ1-2	CASSQDLGSIWGYTF
TRBV4-1	TRBJ2-3	CASSLSGLATDTQYF
TRBV29-1	TRBJ2-7	CSVSGTSGSLYEQYF
TRBV29-1	TRBJ2-1	CSVPVGGGRDNEQFF
TRBV19	TRBJ2-3	CASSIMAGRVTDTQYF
TRBV18	TRBJ1-1	CASSPSTANTEAFF
TRBV28	TRBJ1-1	CASIGNRGLDTEAFF
TRBV27	TRBJ1-2	CASSFQSGRRGYTF
TRBV11-2	TRBJ1-1	CASSLEAGPNTEAFF
TRBV27	TRBJ2-7	CASSLGGYGSYEQYF
TRBV6-1	TRBJ1-4	CASSGLPRRAKTNEKLFF
TRBV10-1	TRBJ2-7	CASSNDRGSREQYF
TRBV27	TRBJ2-7	CASSPIAGADEQYF
TRBV28	TRBJ2-7	CASSSETGSDEQYF
TRBV5-4	TRBJ2-3	CASSRNPRTRTDTQYF
TRBV9	TRBJ2-1	CASSPPLAGGSEQFF
TRBV27	TRBJ1-5	CASSPDRVNQPQHF
TRBV5-6	TRBJ2-1	CASLGLAENEQFF
TRBV4-1	TRBJ2-7	CASSQPLAGGYEQYF
TRBV28	TRBJ1-2	CASSLRQLGYGYTF
TRBV2	TRBJ2-7	CASKPGHLYEQYF
TRBV5-1	TRBJ1-1	CASSPAGHTNTEAFF
TRBV27	TRBJ1-4	CASGRQGTNEKLFF
TRBV6-1	TRBJ1-5	CASSAGINQPQHF
TRBV6-1	TRBJ2-7	CASMERVAGEDEQYF
TRBV7-2	TRBJ1-2	CASSLERTYGYTF